This entry features one TCR beta chain sequence. Its cognate antigen is unknown. The entry originates in a study of cytomegalovirus exposure and HLA in healthy donors. Regarding the study as a whole: Rare TCR sequences dominated, though some public TCRs recurred in many donors. It was 164 TCR beta chains that were listed as cytomegalovirus-associated. The classifier was said to identify cytomegalovirus status with high specificity and sensitivity. A later examination showed that TCR association rates differed by HLA locus, with DRB1 most and HLA-C fewest.

This CDR3 spans 15 amino acids. Germline V lookup: CDR1 SNHLY, CDR2 FYNNEI. The ends were cut back, 9 bases at V and 8 bases at J, with 22 bases in the middle. The study ran its PCR with 60 Vbeta and 13 Jbeta primers. Libraries were prepared by immunoSEQ multiplex PCR; TCRdb keeps only in-frame clonotypes and omits some of them. The sample carries about 100,000 clones, around 69% recorded once. The clonotype originates from an older woman in good health and CMV-seropositive. Material for sequencing was PBMCs. This chain uses TRBV2 with TRBJ1-4, with D perhaps matching TRBD1 (6 bases). The CDR3 spells CASSLLGLQGEKLFF. Here the CDR3 DNA reads TGTGCCAGTTCGCTCCTCGGACTCCAGGGGGAAAAACTGTTTTTT.